Listed below are T cell receptor beta chains from one sample, sequenced in a study of blood T cell repertoires in COVID-19. Profiled with immunoSEQ multiplex PCR; TCRdb holds only in-frame clones, not every one. The sample has hundreds of thousands of clones, approximately 85% seen once. Sequencing was done on a sample of peripheral blood. These receptors came from a man aged 45 to 65 with COVID-19, enrolled during active disease. CDR3s include the opening cysteine and the closing phenylalanine or tryptophan. The D gene is left open where the match is weak. Size tells how often a clone was seen (once, few, many) or the class of an expanded clone, and some rows leave it out.

TRBD1,TRBV19,TRBJ1-4,once,TGTGCCAGTAGTCCAGCAAGGACAGGGCTGGAAAAACTGTTTTTT,CASSPARTGLEKLFF
NA,TRBV9,TRBJ2-2,NA,TGTGCCAGCAGCGTAAGGACTGCGAACACCGGGGAGCTGTTTTTT,CASSVRTANTGELFF
NA,TRBV7-3,TRBJ2-1,NA,TGTGCCAGCAGCTTAAGTGGGGGCGGATACAATGAGCAGTTCTTC,CASSLSGGGYNEQFF
TRBD1,TRBV19,TRBJ1-5,NA,TGTGCCAGTAGTATGAGACAGGGAGGACAGCATTTT,CASSMRQGGQHF
TRBD1,TRBV4-3,TRBJ1-1,NA,TGCGCCAGCAGCCAAGATATTGTAGGGGGCTGGAAAAAAGCTTTCTTT,CASSQDIVGGWKKAFF
NA,TRBV4-2,TRBJ1-2,few,TGTGCCAGCAGCCAAGATGAAGCGGGCAGGGTGGACTACACCTTC,CASSQDEAGRVDYTF
TRBD1,TRBV9,TRBJ1-4,NA,TGTGCCAGCAGCTCCAGGGGGCGAAAAGGTGAAAAACTGTTTTTT,CASSSRGRKGEKLFF
NA,TRBV4-1,TRBJ1-1,NA,TGCGCCAGCAGCCCCGTCCCTTTGAACACTGAAGCTTTCTTT,CASSPVPLNTEAFF
NA,TRBV5-6,TRBJ1-1,NA,TGTGCCAGCAGCTGGGAGGTCATGAGCACTGAAGCTTTCTTT,CASSWEVMSTEAFF
NA,TRBV7-2,TRBJ1-1,NA,TGTGCCAGCAGCCCCCTAGGGAACACTGAAGCTTTCTTT,CASSPLGNTEAFF
TRBD1,TRBV5-1,TRBJ1-5,NA,TGCGCCAGCAGCCCTCAGGGGGCGGGTCAGCCCCAGCATTTT,CASSPQGAGQPQHF
TRBD1,TRBV19,TRBJ2-4,NA,TGTGCCAGTACCGTCACAGGGGGCGCCTTTAACATTCAGTACTTC,CASTVTGGAFNIQYF
NA,TRBV30,TRBJ1-5,NA,TGTGCCTGGGGACATGACTTGAATAGCAATCAGCCCCAGCATTTT,CAWGHDLNSNQPQHF
NA,TRBV2,TRBJ2-7,many,TGTGCCAGCAGTGTGGGATTCGGGGGGTACTTC,CASSVGFGGYF
NA,TRBV5-1,TRBJ2-3,NA,TGCGCCAGCAGCTCTTCCTTGGCTCCTACAGATACGCAGTATTTT,CASSSSLAPTDTQYF
TRBD1,TRBV28,TRBJ2-2,once,TGTGCCAGCAGTCCTTACGGACAGGGACCATCGAGGACCGGGGAGCTGTTTTTT,CASSPYGQGPSRTGELFF
TRBD1,TRBV11-2,TRBJ1-6,NA,TGTGCCAGCAGCATACAGGGGCCCCGCTCCTATAATTCACCCCTCCACTTT,CASSIQGPRSYNSPLHF
NA,TRBV7-3,TRBJ1-6,once,TGTGCCAGCAGCACGGACTCAGATTCACCCCTCCACTTT,CASSTDSDSPLHF
TRBD2,TRBV9,TRBJ2-7,NA,TGTGCCAGCAGCGCGGGACTAGCGGCCTACGAGCAGTACTTC,CASSAGLAAYEQYF
TRBD1,TRBV15,TRBJ1-3,NA,TGTGTCACCAGTTTGGACAGGGGACCTGGAAACACCATATATTTT,CVTSLDRGPGNTIYF
TRBD1,TRBV7-8,TRBJ1-4,NA,TGTGCCAGCAGCTTAGGATGGGACAGGGGAGAAAAACTGTTTTTT,CASSLGWDRGEKLFF
TRBD1,TRBV4-3,TRBJ2-3,NA,TGCGCCAGCAGCCATGACAGGGCCCGGGTTAGCACAGATACGCAGTATTTT,CASSHDRARVSTDTQYF
TRBD1,TRBV6-1,TRBJ1-5,NA,TGTGCCAGCAGTGAGGGACAGGTGACTCAGCCCCAGCATTTT,CASSEGQVTQPQHF